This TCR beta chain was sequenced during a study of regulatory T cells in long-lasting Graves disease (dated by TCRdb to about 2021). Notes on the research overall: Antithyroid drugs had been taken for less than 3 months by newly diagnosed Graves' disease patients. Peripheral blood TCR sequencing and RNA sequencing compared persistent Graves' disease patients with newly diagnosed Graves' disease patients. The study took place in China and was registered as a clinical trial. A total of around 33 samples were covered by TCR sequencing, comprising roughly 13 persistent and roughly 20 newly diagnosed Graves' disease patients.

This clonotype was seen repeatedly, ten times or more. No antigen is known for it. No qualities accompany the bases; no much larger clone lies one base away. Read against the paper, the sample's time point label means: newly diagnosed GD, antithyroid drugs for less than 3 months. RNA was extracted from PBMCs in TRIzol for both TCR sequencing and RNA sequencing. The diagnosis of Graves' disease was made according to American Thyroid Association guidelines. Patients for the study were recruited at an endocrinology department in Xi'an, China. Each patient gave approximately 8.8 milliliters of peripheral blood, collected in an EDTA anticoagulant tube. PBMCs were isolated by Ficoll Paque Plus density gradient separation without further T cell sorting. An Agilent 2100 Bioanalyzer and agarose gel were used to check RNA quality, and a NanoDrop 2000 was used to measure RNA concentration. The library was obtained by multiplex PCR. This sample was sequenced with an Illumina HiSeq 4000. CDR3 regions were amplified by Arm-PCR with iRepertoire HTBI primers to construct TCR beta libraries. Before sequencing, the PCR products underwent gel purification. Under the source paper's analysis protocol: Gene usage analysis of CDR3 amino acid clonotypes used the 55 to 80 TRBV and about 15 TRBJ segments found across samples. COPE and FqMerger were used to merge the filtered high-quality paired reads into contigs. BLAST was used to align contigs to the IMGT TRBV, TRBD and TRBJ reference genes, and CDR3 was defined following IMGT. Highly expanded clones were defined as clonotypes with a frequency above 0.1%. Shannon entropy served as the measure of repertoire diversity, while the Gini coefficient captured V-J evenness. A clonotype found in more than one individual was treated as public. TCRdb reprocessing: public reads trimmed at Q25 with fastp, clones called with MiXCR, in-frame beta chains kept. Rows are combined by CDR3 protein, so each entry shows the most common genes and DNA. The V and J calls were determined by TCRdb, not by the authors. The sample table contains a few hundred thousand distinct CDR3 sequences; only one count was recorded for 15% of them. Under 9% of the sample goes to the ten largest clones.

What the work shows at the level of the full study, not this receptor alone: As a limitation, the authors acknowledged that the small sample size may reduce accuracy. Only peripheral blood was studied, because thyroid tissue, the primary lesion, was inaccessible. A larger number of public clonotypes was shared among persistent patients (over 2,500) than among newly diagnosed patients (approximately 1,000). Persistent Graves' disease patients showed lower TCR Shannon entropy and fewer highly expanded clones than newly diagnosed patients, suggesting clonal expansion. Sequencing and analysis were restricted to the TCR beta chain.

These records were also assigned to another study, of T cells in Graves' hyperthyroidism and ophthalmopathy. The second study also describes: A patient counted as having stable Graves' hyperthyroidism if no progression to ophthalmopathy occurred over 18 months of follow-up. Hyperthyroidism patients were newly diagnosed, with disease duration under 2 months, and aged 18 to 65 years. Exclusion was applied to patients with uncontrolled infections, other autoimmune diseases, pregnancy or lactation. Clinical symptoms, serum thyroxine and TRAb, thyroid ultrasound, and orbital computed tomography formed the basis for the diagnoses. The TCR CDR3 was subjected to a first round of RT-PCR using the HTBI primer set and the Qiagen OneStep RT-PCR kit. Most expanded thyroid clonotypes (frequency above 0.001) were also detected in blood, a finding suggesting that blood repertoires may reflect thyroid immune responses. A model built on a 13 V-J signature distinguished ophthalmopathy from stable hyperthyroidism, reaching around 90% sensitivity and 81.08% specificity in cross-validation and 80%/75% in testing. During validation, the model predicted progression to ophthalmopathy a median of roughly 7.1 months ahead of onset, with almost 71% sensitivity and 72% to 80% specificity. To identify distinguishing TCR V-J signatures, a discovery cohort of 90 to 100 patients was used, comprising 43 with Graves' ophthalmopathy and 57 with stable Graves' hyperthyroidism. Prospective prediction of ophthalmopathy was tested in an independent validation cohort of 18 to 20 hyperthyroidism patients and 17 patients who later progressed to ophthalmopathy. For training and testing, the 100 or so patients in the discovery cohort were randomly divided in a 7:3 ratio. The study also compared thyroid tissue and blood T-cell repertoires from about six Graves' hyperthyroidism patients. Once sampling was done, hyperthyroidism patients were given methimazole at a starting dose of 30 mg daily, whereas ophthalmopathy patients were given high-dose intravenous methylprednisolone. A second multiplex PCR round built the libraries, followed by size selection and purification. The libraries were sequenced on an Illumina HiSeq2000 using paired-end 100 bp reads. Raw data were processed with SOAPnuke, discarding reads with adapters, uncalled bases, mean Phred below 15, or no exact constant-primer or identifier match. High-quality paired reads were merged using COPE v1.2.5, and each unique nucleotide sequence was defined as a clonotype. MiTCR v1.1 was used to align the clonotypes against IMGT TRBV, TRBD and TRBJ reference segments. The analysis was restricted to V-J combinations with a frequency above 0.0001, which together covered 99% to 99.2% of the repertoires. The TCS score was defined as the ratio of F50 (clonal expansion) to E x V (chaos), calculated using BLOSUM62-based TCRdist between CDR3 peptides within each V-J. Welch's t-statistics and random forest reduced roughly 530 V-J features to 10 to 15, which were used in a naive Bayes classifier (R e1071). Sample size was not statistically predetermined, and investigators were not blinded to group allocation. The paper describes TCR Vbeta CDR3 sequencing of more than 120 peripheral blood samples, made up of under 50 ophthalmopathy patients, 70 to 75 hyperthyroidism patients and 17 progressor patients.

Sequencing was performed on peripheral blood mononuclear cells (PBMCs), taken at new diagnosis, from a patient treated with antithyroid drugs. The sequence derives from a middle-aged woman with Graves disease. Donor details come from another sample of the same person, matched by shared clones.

The CDR3 sequence is CASSDRVGSFGELFF. The nucleotide sequence reads as follows: TGTGCCAGCAGCGACAGGGTAGGGTCCTTCGGGGAGCTGTTTTTT. The rearranged chain carries TRBV9 and TRBJ2-2; TRBD1 is a weak D gene call, 6 bases matching. According to the germline V gene, CDR1 reads SGDLS and CDR2 reads YYNGEE. Reading from cysteine to phenylalanine, the CDR3 counts 15 amino acids. The kept DNA is CDR3 alone, 45 bases in frame from the first base. Trimming costs V 3 bases and J 7 bases, and their ends lie 16 bases apart.